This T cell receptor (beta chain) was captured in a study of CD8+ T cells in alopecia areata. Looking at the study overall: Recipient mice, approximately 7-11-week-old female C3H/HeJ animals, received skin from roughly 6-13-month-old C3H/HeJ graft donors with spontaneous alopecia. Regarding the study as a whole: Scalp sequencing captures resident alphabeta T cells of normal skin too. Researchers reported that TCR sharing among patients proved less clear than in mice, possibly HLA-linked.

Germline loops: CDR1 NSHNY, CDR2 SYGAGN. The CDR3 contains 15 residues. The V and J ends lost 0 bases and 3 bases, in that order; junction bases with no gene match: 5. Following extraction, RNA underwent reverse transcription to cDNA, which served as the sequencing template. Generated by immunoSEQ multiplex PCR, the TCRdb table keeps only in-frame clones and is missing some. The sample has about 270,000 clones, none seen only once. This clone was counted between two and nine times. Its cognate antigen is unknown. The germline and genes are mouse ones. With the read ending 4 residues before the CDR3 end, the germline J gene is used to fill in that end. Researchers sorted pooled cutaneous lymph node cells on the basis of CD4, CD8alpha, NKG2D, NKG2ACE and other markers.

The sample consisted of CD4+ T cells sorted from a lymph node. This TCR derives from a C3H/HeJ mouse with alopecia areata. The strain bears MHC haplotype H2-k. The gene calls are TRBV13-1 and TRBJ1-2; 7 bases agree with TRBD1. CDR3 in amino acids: CASSDATGWDSDYTF. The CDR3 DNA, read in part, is TGTGCCAGCAGTGATGCGACAGGGTGGGACTCC.